These 9 T cell receptor beta chains were all obtained from the same sample, sequenced in a study of blood T cell repertoires in COVID-19. TCRdb's copy holds only in-frame clones and misses some; the assay was immunoSEQ multiplex PCR. Found here are about 300,000 clones, 89% of them singletons; the top ten hold roughly 5%. The material sequenced was PBMCs or T cells enriched from blood (not recorded which). The receptors shown here come from a man between 60 and 75 years old who had recovered from COVID-19.

This clone was recorded once. The rearrangement uses TRBV27 and TRBJ1-6, with 9 bases fitting TRBD1. The V gene end was trimmed by 2 bases and the J gene end by 7 bases; junction bases not matched to a gene: 9. This CDR3 is built from 17 residues. Germline assignment: CDR1 MNHEY and CDR2 SMNVEV (reference sequence). The CDR3 bases are TGTGCCAGCAGTTTAGCAATCCGGACAGGGGTAAATTCACCCCTCCACTTT. This translates into CASSLAIRTGVNSPLHF.

This chain connects TRBV19 to TRBJ1-4; D might be TRBD1 (6 bases). The CDR3 covers 16 residues. Deletions cut 5 bases from V and 9 bases from J, with 22 bases between. Germline CDR1 LNHDA, CDR2 SQIVND (reference sequence). CDR3 in DNA: TGTGCCAGTAGTCCAACCCTCGGACAGAGGGGGAAAAAACTGTTTTTT. It encodes CASSPTLGQRGKKLFF.

The V and J genes are TRBV11-1 and TRBJ2-3; 8 positions match TRBD1. This CDR3 spans 13 amino acids. The V gene end was trimmed by 7 bases and the J gene end by 3 bases; junction bases not matched to a gene: 3. Germline lookup yields CDR1 SGHAT and CDR2 FQDESV (reference sequence). The CDR3 spells CASTGQGTDTQYF. The DNA of the CDR3 is TGTGCCAGCACCGGACAGGGAACAGATACGCAGTATTTT.

The chain joins TRBV28 to TRBJ2-1, with 9 bases aligning to TRBD1. Trimming at V came to 9 bases and at J to 7 bases, leaving 19 bases not matched to a gene. The CDR3 spans 17 residues. CDR1 and CDR2 (germline): MDHEN, SYDVKM. The CDR3: CASRTLHTGGARNEQFF. CDR3 bases: TGTGCCAGTCGAACCCTTCACACAGGGGGCGCCAGGAATGAGCAGTTCTTC.

V gene TRBV19 combines with J gene TRBJ1-5; no firm D call. This CDR3 has 16 amino acids. Germline V CDR1 and CDR2: LNHDA, SQIVND (reference sequence). V was cut by 3 bases and J by 0 bases, with 12 bases left in between. The CDR3 here is CASSMPSGYSNQPQHF. The DNA for the CDR3 is TGTGCCAGTAGTATGCCCTCGGGGTATAGCAATCAGCCCCAGCATTTT.

CDR3 nucleotides: TGCGCCAGCAGCCAAGGGACTAGCGGGAGGGAATTCGTTCGGGCCCAGTACTTC. This sequence encodes CASSQGTSGREFVRAQYF. This chain uses TRBV4-3 with TRBJ2-5, with 15 nucleotides matching TRBD2. CDR3 size: 18 residues. Unmatched junction bases numbered 12, after V lost 1 base and J lost 9 bases. CDR1 and CDR2 (germline): LGHNA, YSLEER.

CDR3 loop: CASSSGTGSDEQYF. CDR3 nucleotides: TGCGCCAGCAGCTCCGGAACGGGGAGCGACGAGCAGTACTTC. The V call is TRBV5-1, the J call TRBJ2-7; tentative D call: TRBD2 (5 bases). In germline, CDR1 is SGHRS, CDR2 YFSETQ. CDR3 length: 14 residues. Trimming pared 3 bases from V and 5 bases from J, leaving 15 bases between.

This clone came up a few times. The J gene is TRBJ1-3, the V gene TRBV5-1; D not certain. The CDR3 sequence is 13 residues long. Trimming left V 0 bases short and J 4 bases short, with 5 bases between. The germline V gene has CDR1 SGHRS and CDR2 YFSETQ. This CDR3 reads CASSLVGGNTIYF. CDR3 sequence (DNA): TGCGCCAGCAGCTTGGTCGGGGGAAACACCATATATTTT.

The rearrangement joins TRBV6-2 or TRBV6-3 to TRBJ2-7, with 10 bases fitting TRBD2. The CDR3 contains 18 residues. CDR1 MNHEY and CDR2 SVGEGT come from the germline V gene. V was pared by 5 bases and J by 0 bases, with 13 bases of the junction left unmatched. The CDR3 is CASSHTVGLAGVSYEQYF. CDR3 sequence (DNA): TGTGCCAGCAGTCACACCGTGGGGCTAGCGGGAGTCTCCTACGAGCAGTACTTC.